These 25 T cell receptor beta chains were sequenced from one sample in a study of early stage breast cancer tumors. This table comes from immunoSEQ multiplex PCR, and its TCRdb copy is limited to in-frame clones, with some not included. The sample includes 60,000 to 80,000 clones, around four fifths of them seen just once. Sequencing used blood. Every receptor here comes from a person between 55 and 69 years old with breast cancer.

This chain links TRBV19 with TRBJ2-2; D is uncertain. The CDR3 is 12 amino acids. Germline CDR1 and CDR2: LNHDA and SQIVND (reference sequence). V dropped 5 bases and J dropped 7 bases, with 8 bases sitting between them. CDR3 nucleotides: TGTGCCAGTAGTGCGTCCTTCGGGGAGCTGTTTTTT. Translated, it gives CASSASFGELFF.

This sequence joins TRBV10-3 and TRBJ2-2; no clear D gene. The germline CDR1 and CDR2 sequences are ENHRY and SYGVKD. The V end was cut by 6 bases, the J end by 6 bases, with 11 bases between. The CDR3 is 13 amino acids. The CDR3 DNA follows: TGTGCCATCAGCGAAACGCCGGCCGGGGAGCTGTTTTTT. Its protein product is CAISETPAGELFF.

There are a few counts of this clone. The CDR3 DNA follows: TGCGCCAGCAGCTTGGTATCGGATTCACCCCTCCACTTT. This codes for CASSLVSDSPLHF. The chain has TRBV5-1 and TRBJ1-6; D not resolved. Trimming removed 0 bases at V and 8 bases at J, with 6 bases between. The CDR3 totals 13 residues. Germline V gene lookup returns CDR1 SGHRS and CDR2 YFSETQ.

The DNA of the CDR3 is TGTGCCAGCAATTGGAGGGGGCAGTACTATGGCTACACCTTC. Residues: CASNWRGQYYGYTF. The chain employs TRBV28 and TRBJ1-2, with 7 nucleotides matching TRBD1. There are 14 residues in the CDR3. The V gene end was trimmed by 7 bases and the J gene end by 3 bases; junction bases not matched to a gene: 8. CDR1 is MDHEN, CDR2 SYDVKM, per germline.

The CDR3 here is CASTAWGNQPQHF. The CDR3 DNA reads TGTGCCAGCACAGCCTGGGGCAATCAGCCCCAGCATTTT. V is TRBV2 and J is TRBJ1-5, with unresolved D. Germline loops: CDR1 SNHLY, CDR2 FYNNEI. Trimming shortened V by 7 bases and J by 2 bases, and 9 bases separated the two germline ends. This CDR3 is built from 13 residues. The entire variable domain, with the rest obtained from reference TRBV2 and TRBJ1-5, is as follows: EPEVTQTPSHQVTQMGQEVILRCVPISNHLYFYWYRQILGQKVEFLVSFYNNEISEKSEIFDDQFSVERPDGSNFTLKIRSTKLEDSAMYFCASTAWGNQPQHFGDGTRLSIL.

The chain uses TRBV7-3 and TRBJ1-1; 7 bases line up with TRBD1. J gave up 4 bases and V 4 bases, and 9 bases lay outside the gene matches. This CDR3 has 15 residues. Per germline, CDR1 SGHTA and CDR2 FQGTGA. The CDR3 region has the DNA TGTGCCAGCAGCTCGTCCGGGACAGAGGGCACTGAAGCTTTCTTT. Amino acid sequence: CASSSSGTEGTEAFF.

The chain combines TRBV19 with TRBJ2-1; 12 positions agree with TRBD1. Trimming took 8 bases from V and 2 from J; bases not matched to a gene: 4. This CDR3 is 15 amino acids long. The germline V gene encodes CDR1 LNHDA and CDR2 SQIVND (reference sequence). The CDR3 nucleotides are TGTGCCAGTCACCGGGACAGGGGGCCCTACAATGAGCAGTTCTTC. This codes for CASHRDRGPYNEQFF.

The chain recombines TRBV10-3 with TRBJ2-7; D is perhaps TRBD2 (6 bases). V dropped 6 bases and J dropped 7 bases, with 16 bases sitting between them. CDR1 and CDR2 from the germline V gene are ENHRY and SYGVKD. CDR3 length: 13 residues. This chain's CDR3 is CAIRAGTSGEQYF. CDR3 coding DNA: TGTGCCATCAGGGCCGGGACTTCGGGGGAGCAGTACTTC.

The chain couples TRBV7-3 to TRBJ1-6, with a possible D match to TRBD1 (6 bases). Germline V CDR1 and CDR2: SGHTA, FQGTGA. The CDR3 length is 13 residues. Trimming removed 11 bases from V and 7 bases from J, with 15 bases in between. CDR3 coding DNA: TGTGCCTCTTCGGGGGCTAGGAATTCACCCCTCCACTTT. Its translation: CASSGARNSPLHF.

The DNA of the CDR3 is TGTGCCAGCTCACCCTTAGCGGGAGGGCGGACAGATACGCAGTATTTT. Translating it yields CASSPLAGGRTDTQYF. The chain has TRBV18 and TRBJ2-3; 11 bases fit TRBD2. V was pared by 3 bases and J by 3 bases, with 5 bases of the junction left unmatched. The CDR3 spans 16 residues. The germline CDR1 and CDR2 sequences are KGHSH and LQKENI.

The gene calls are TRBV6-1 and TRBJ2-7, with 12 bases matching TRBD2. This CDR3 spans 16 amino acids. The trim removed 3 bases at V and 2 bases at J, leaving 5 bases unmatched. From germline, CDR1 is MNHNS and CDR2 SASEGT. The CDR3 reads CASSETSGSRAYEQYF. The CDR3 nucleotides are TGTGCCAGCAGTGAGACTAGCGGGAGTAGGGCCTACGAGCAGTACTTC.

A single count supports this clone. V gene TRBV14 combines with J gene TRBJ1-1; D is undetermined. CDR1 is SGHDN and CDR2 is FVKESK in the germline V gene. The CDR3 has 14 amino acids. The germline V and J ends were trimmed by 1 base and 1 base, with 7 bases remaining between them. CDR3 in amino acids: CASSQVRGNTEAFF. CDR3 sequence (DNA): TGTGCCAGCAGCCAAGTTAGAGGGAACACTGAAGCTTTCTTT.

This rearrangement joins TRBV7-3 to TRBJ2-5, with D hard to call. The CDR3 has 14 amino acids. V gave up 5 bases and J gave up 1 base, with 11 bases separating them. Germline V CDR1 and CDR2: SGHTA, FQGTGA. CDR3 DNA sequence: TGTGCCAGCAGCCCCAACGGGCTCCAAGAGACCCAGTACTTC. It encodes CASSPNGLQETQYF.

This clone occurred a few times. V gene TRBV10-3 combines with J gene TRBJ2-3; TRBD2 is a possible D gene (5 bases). The CDR3 has 16 residues. The V and J ends lost 2 bases and 0 bases respectively, with 12 bases between them. CDR1 and CDR2 from the germline V gene are ENHRY and SYGVKD. The DNA for the CDR3 is TGTGCCATCAGTGAGAAGAGGGCAGCTAGCACAGATACGCAGTATTTT. This codes for CAISEKRAASTDTQYF.

The V call is TRBV5-4, the J call TRBJ1-4; no reliable D call. V lost 1 base and J 7 bases, leaving 8 bases between the germline ends. CDR1 and CDR2 from the germline V gene are SGHNT and YYREEE (reference sequence). This CDR3 spans 13 amino acids. CDR3: CASSLSPREKLFF. As DNA, the CDR3 is TGTGCCAGCAGCTTGTCTCCCCGTGAAAAACTGTTTTTT.

This rearrangement joins TRBV7-3 to TRBJ2-2; D ambiguous. From germline, CDR1 is SGHTA and CDR2 FQGTGA. This CDR3 has 12 amino acids. In DNA form, the CDR3 reads TGTGTTACGCTAGGTCCGACCGGGGAGCTGTTTTTT. Encoded protein: CVTLGPTGELFF.

The CDR3 nucleotides read TGTGCCAGCTCAGGTTCGGGACGAAACACCATATATTTT. As protein: CASSGSGRNTIYF. This chain uses TRBV18 with TRBJ1-3; D may be TRBD1 (5 bases). V gave up 5 bases and J gave up 5 bases, with 10 bases separating them. Germline V gives CDR1 KGHSH, CDR2 LQKENI. The CDR3 contains 13 residues.

This chain uses TRBV6-1 with TRBJ1-2; 8 nucleotides line up with TRBD1. This CDR3 has 14 residues. Germline V gives CDR1 MNHNS, CDR2 SASEGT. J gave up 8 bases and V 5 bases, and 10 bases lay outside the gene matches. CDR3 protein: CASSTRTGQKGYTF. In DNA form, the CDR3 reads TGTGCCAGCAGTACGCGGACAGGGCAAAAAGGCTACACCTTC.

This rearrangement joins TRBV5-5 to TRBJ2-7; 7 bases match TRBD2. The CDR3 has 13 amino acids. J lost 4 bases, V lost 4 bases, and 5 bases had no gene match. CDR1 SGHKS and CDR2 YYEKEE come from the germline V gene (reference sequence). The CDR3 nucleotides are TGTGCCAGCAGCCATTCGGGGGGATACGAGCAGTACTTC. Its translation: CASSHSGGYEQYF.

V is TRBV18 and J is TRBJ2-3, with D perhaps assigned TRBD1 or TRBD2 (5 bases each). The CDR3 covers 15 residues. The germline V gene encodes CDR1 KGHSH and CDR2 LQKENI. The V end was cut by 6 bases, the J end by 4 bases, with 17 bases between. The CDR3 region has the DNA TGTGCCAGCTCCCCCAGGGACGTCTCACCAGATACGCAGTATTTT. The encoded protein is CASSPRDVSPDTQYF.

The CDR3: CASRPEGGETQYF. The CDR3 DNA is TGTGCCAGCAGACCGGAGGGTGGCGAGACCCAGTACTTC. The V and J genes are TRBV6-5 and TRBJ2-5; the D gene is possibly TRBD2 (6 bases). V lost 6 bases and J 5 bases, leaving 13 bases between the germline ends. The CDR3 spans 13 residues. Germline loops: CDR1 MNHEY, CDR2 SVGAGI.

This chain uses TRBV2 with TRBJ2-1; TRBD2 matches 11 bases. In germline, CDR1 is SNHLY, CDR2 FYNNEI. This CDR3 has 14 amino acids. The junction had 8 bases not matched to a gene; V was cut back by 10 bases and J by 6 bases. Here the CDR3 reads CAIALGLAVNEQFF. The CDR3 DNA is TGTGCCATCGCCCTGGGACTAGCGGTCAATGAGCAGTTCTTC.

This rearrangement joins TRBV29-1 to TRBJ2-2, with TRBD1 matching over 11 bases. Germline trimming cut 6 bases from V and 4 bases from J; bases unmatched to any gene: 7. The CDR3 totals 15 residues. From germline, CDR1 is SQVTM and CDR2 ANQGSEA. CDR3 sequence: CSVSAGTGGTGELFF. The CDR3 bases are TGCAGCGTCTCGGCCGGGACAGGGGGCACCGGGGAGCTGTTTTTT.

The table lists this clone with a few counts. The V and J genes are TRBV11-3 and TRBJ1-2, with 8 bases fitting TRBD1. V trimming: 1 base; J trimming: 8 bases; junction bases outside the gene matches: 9. The CDR3 length is 15 residues. Germline CDR1 is SGHNT and CDR2 is YENEEA. The CDR3 DNA reads as TGTGCCAGCAGCTTAGCTCGGACAGGGCCTATGGGCTACACCTTC. It yields the protein CASSLARTGPMGYTF.

The chain has TRBV28 and TRBJ2-5; 8 nucleotides align to TRBD2. This CDR3 contains 15 residues. CDR1 and CDR2 (germline): MDHEN, SYDVKM. Trimming removed 5 bases from V and 5 bases from J; junction bases left unmatched: 10. The CDR3 sequence is CASSRFGGGLETQYF. CDR3 nucleotide sequence: TGTGCCAGCAGTAGGTTCGGCGGGGGGTTGGAGACCCAGTACTTC.